This T cell receptor beta chain stems from a study of T cell repertoires in cytomegalovirus infection. As for the study in general: Public TCR beta signatures were indicative of both CMV infection and a matching HLA type. Points from the study as a whole: Cumulative frequency of public TCR beta families picked out carriers of CMV plus the relevant HLA.

Comments on this clonotype: The antigen is unknown.

The CDR3 totals 16 residues. Germline V gene data show CDR1 as SGHRS and CDR2 as YFSETQ. The V segment lost 0 bases and the J segment 4 bases; nucleotides outside the gene matches: 8. TCRdb re-called the reads with MiXCR, one entry per CDR3 protein. Found here are about 100,000 distinct CDR3 sequences, about 29% of them singletons; the top ten hold approximately 75%. The chain carries TRBV5-1 and TRBJ2-3, with 7 bases aligning to TRBD1. Sequenced material: CD8+ T cells from cultured PBMCs, taken from culture after CMV antigen stimulation. The source is a human donor in good health (CMV status not recorded). Some clones in this sample may be carry-over from other donors' samples. CDR3 protein: CASSLVEGALPDTQYF. CDR3 sequence (DNA): TGCGCCAGCAGCTTGGTCGAGGGGGCGCTTCCAGATACGCAGTATTTT.